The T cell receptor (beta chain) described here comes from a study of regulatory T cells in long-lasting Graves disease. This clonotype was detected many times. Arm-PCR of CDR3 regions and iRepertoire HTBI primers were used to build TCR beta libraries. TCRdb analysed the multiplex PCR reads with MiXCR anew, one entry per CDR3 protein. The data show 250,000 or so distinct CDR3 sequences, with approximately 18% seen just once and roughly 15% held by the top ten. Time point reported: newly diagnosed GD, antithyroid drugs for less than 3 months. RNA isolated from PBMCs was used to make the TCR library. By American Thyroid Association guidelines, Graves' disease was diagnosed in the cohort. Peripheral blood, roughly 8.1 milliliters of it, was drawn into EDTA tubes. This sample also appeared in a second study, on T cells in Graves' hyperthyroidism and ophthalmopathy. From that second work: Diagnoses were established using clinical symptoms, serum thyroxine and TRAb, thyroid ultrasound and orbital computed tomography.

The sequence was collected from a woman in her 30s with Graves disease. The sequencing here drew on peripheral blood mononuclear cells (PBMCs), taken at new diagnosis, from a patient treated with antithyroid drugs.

The chain's CDR3 is CASSSELNRNTEAFF. The CDR3 DNA reads TGTGCCAGCAGCTCTGAACTTAACAGAAACACTGAAGCTTTCTTT. The chain combines TRBV7-9 with TRBJ1-1, with D unclear. The germline CDR1 and CDR2 sequences are SEHNR and FQNEAQ (reference sequence). CDR3 length: 15 residues. V lost 4 bases to trimming and J lost 2 bases, with 14 bases between them. Supplemented by reference TRBV7-9 and TRBJ1-1, the full variable domain reads DTGVSQNPRHKITKRGQNVTFRCDPISEHNRLYWYRQTLGQGPEFLTYFQNEAQLEKSRLLSDRFSAERPKGSFSTLEIQRTEQGDSAMYLCASSSELNRNTEAFFGQGTRLTVV.